This T cell receptor (beta chain) was observed in a study of blood T cell repertoires in COVID-19. Overall study context: There were acute and convalescent COVID-19 samples, and they came from the United States, Italy and Spain. The cDNA or gDNA used as material had been derived from T cells, B-cell-depleted T cells, or PBMCs.

Germline V gene lookup returns CDR1 SNHLY and CDR2 FYNNEI. V lost 3 bases, J lost 0 bases, and 6 bases stayed unmatched. This CDR3 region has 18 residues. As processed by the authors: The authors estimated nucleated cell counts from reference gene primer amplification. TCRdb keeps only in-frame clones here, not all; method: immunoSEQ multiplex PCR. V and J calls and clone size are copied from that table; D and trimming were computed from the DNA. This sample has approximately 190,000 clones, with 80% to 90% found just once. This TCR was recovered from an older woman with active or convalescent COVID-19. This chain connects TRBV2 to TRBJ2-6, with 9 bases that match TRBD2. The sequencing input was peripheral blood. CDR3 in amino acids: CASSDRAGGPSGANVLTF. DNA for the CDR3: TGTGCCAGCAGTGATCGAGCGGGGGGACCCTCTGGGGCCAACGTCCTGACTTTC.